These 32 T cell receptor beta chains came from one sample sequenced in a study of cytomegalovirus exposure and HLA in healthy donors (dated by TCRdb to between 2016 and 2019). Library preparation employed the immunoSEQ multiplex PCR assay. In its TCRdb copy, this immuneACCESS table keeps in-frame sequences only and misses some clones. Where compared with another copy, unresolved V genes explain less than half of these, and the others have no known cause. Across this sample there are roughly 120,000 clones, with 85% to 90% seen only once. In total, the top ten clones hold approximately 1.5% of the sample. Specimen: PBMCs. These receptors came from a woman in her twenties or thirties in good health and CMV-seropositive.

This chain links TRBV30 with TRBJ2-7, with 10 bases identical to TRBD2. Germline CDR1 reads GTSNPN; CDR2 reads SVGIG (reference sequence). Trimming removed 3 bases from V and 6 bases from J; junction bases left unmatched: 5. This CDR3 has 13 residues. The CDR3 protein is CAWRLAGPGEQYF. The CDR3 DNA sequence: TGTGCCTGGAGACTAGCGGGACCTGGCGAGCAGTACTTC. Together with reference TRBV30 and TRBJ2-7, the CDR3 gives the full variable domain: SQTIHQWPATLVQPVGSPLSLECTVEGTSNPNLYWYRQAAGRGLQLLFYSVGIGQISSEVPQNLSASRPQDRQFILSSKKLLLSDSGFYLCAWRLAGPGEQYFGPGTRLTVT.

The chain carries TRBV7-6 and TRBJ2-1, with 7 bases fitting TRBD2. V lost 5 bases to trimming and J lost 4 bases; unmatched junction nucleotides: 8. This CDR3 spans 15 amino acids. Germline V lookup: CDR1 SGHVS, CDR2 FNYEAQ. The CDR3, as DNA: TGTGCCAGCAGCACGTCTAGCGGAGATTACAATGAGCAGTTCTTC. Protein sequence: CASSTSSGDYNEQFF.

This clone was observed a few times. J is TRBJ2-3 and V is TRBV4-3, with 10 bases identical to TRBD2. The CDR3 runs 16 residues. Germline CDR1 and CDR2: LGHNA and YSLEER. Germline trimming cut 1 base from V and 2 bases from J; bases unmatched to any gene: 3. This chain's CDR3 is CASSQVSGGHTDTQYF. The CDR3 DNA follows: TGCGCCAGCAGCCAAGTTAGCGGGGGGCACACAGATACGCAGTATTTT.

The V and J genes are TRBV6-5 and TRBJ2-1; a possible D gene is TRBD2 (7 bases). Germline V gene data show CDR1 as MNHEY and CDR2 as SVGAGI. With 6 bases removed from V and 6 bases from J, the gap between germline ends came to 18 bases. This CDR3 region has 15 residues. The CDR3 spells CASSPGRTVTNEQFF. CDR3 nucleotide sequence: TGTGCCAGCAGCCCCGGGAGGACAGTTACCAATGAGCAGTTCTTC.

The chain recombines TRBV7-3 with TRBJ2-3, with 8 nucleotides matching TRBD2. The junction had 3 bases not matched to a gene; V was cut back by 5 bases and J by 5 bases. The CDR3 spans 13 residues. CDR1 SGHTA and CDR2 FQGTGA come from the germline V gene. CDR3 sequence (DNA): TGTGCCAGCAGCCAACGGGGGGGAGATACGCAGTATTTT. It is translated as CASSQRGGDTQYF.

The chain combines TRBV7-9 with TRBJ2-1; possible D gene TRBD1, 6 bases. CDR3 length equals 13 residues. Looked up from germline, CDR1 is SEHNR and CDR2 is FQNEAQ (reference sequence). V dropped 5 bases and J dropped 8 bases, with 13 bases sitting between them. The CDR3, as DNA: TGTGCCAGCAGCCCGGACAGTGCCGATGAGCAGTTCTTC. Protein: CASSPDSADEQFF.

The chain recombines TRBV14 with TRBJ2-3; D not resolved. Trimming removed 3 bases at V and 2 bases at J, with 15 bases between. Germline CDR1 SGHDN, CDR2 FVKESK. The length of the CDR3 is 16 residues. The CDR3 protein is CASSQVRQLNTDTQYF. CDR3 sequence (DNA): TGTGCCAGCAGCCAGGTTCGCCAACTGAACACAGATACGCAGTATTTT.

The V gene is TRBV14, the J gene TRBJ2-1; TRBD1 might be the D (5 bases). Germline CDR1 is SGHDN and CDR2 is FVKESK. The CDR3 loop spans 17 amino acids. V dropped 1 base and J dropped 0 bases, with 13 bases sitting between them. The CDR3 is CASSQGWGTSSYNEQFF. Here the CDR3 DNA reads TGTGCCAGCAGCCAAGGGTGGGGCACGAGCTCCTACAATGAGCAGTTCTTC. Supplemented by reference TRBV14 and TRBJ2-1, the full variable domain reads EAGVTQFPSHSVIEKGQTVTLRCDPISGHDNLYWYRRVMGKEIKFLLHFVKESKQDESGMPNNRFLAERTGGTYSTLKVQPAELEDSGVYFCASSQGWGTSSYNEQFFGPGTRLTVL.

V is TRBV27 and J is TRBJ2-7, with 7 bases identical to TRBD1. Looked up from germline, CDR1 is MNHEY and CDR2 is SMNVEV (reference sequence). Trimming at V came to 0 bases and at J to 2 bases, leaving 4 bases not matched to a gene. CDR3 length: 15 residues. The CDR3 here is CASSLSGQAPYEQYF. For the CDR3, the DNA is TGTGCCAGCAGTTTATCCGGACAGGCCCCCTACGAGCAGTACTTC.

The chain is built from TRBV6-5 and TRBJ1-2, with TRBD1 as a possible D gene (6 bases). The V and J ends lost 6 bases and 4 bases respectively, with 15 bases between them. This CDR3 contains 14 residues. Germline CDR1 is MNHEY and CDR2 is SVGAGI. The CDR3 spells CASSKTGRRYGYTF. DNA of the CDR3: TGTGCCAGCAGCAAAACAGGGCGACGCTATGGCTACACCTTC.

The J gene is TRBJ2-1, the V gene TRBV7-3; a possible D gene is TRBD2 (6 bases). Germline V gives CDR1 SGHTA, CDR2 FQGTGA. V was pared by 5 bases and J by 4 bases, with 12 bases between. This CDR3 has 14 amino acids. CDR3 amino acids: CASSRNGGYNEQFF. CDR3 nucleotide sequence: TGTGCCAGCAGCAGGAACGGGGGATACAATGAGCAGTTCTTC. The full variable domain, rest sourced from reference TRBV7-3 and TRBJ2-1, is GAGVSQTPSNKVTEKGKYVELRCDPISGHTALYWYRQSLGQGPEFLIYFQGTGAADDSGLPNDRFFAVRPEGSVSTLKIQRTERGDSAVYLCASSRNGGYNEQFFGPGTRLTVL.

This clone turned up a few times. The chain couples TRBV28 to TRBJ1-2, with TRBD1 matching over 9 bases. Trimming at V came to 6 bases and at J to 7 bases, leaving 6 bases not matched to a gene. CDR3 size: 13 residues. Germline-derived CDR1 and CDR2 are MDHEN and SYDVKM. The CDR3 coding sequence is TGTGCCAGCAGGCCGGGACAGGGATTTGGCTACACCTTC. Amino acids: CASRPGQGFGYTF.

This sequence joins TRBV30 and TRBJ2-5; 7 bases are a match to TRBD1. In germline, CDR1 is GTSNPN, CDR2 SVGIG (reference sequence). Trimming cost V 1 base and J 2 bases; bases outside gene matches: 4. The CDR3 loop spans 14 amino acids. The CDR3 loop is CAWSGGGQQETQYF. The CDR3 DNA sequence: TGTGCCTGGAGTGGAGGGGGACAGCAAGAGACCCAGTACTTC.

J is TRBJ2-7 and V is TRBV29-1; the match to TRBD1 covers 9 bases. V dropped 3 bases and J dropped 2; count of bases not matched to a gene: 5. Germline V gives CDR1 SQVTM, CDR2 ANQGSEA. The CDR3 is 14 amino acids. The CDR3: CSVDRGQGTYEQYF. The CDR3 nucleotides read TGCAGCGTTGATCGGGGACAGGGTACCTACGAGCAGTACTTC.

The chain couples TRBV5-1 to TRBJ2-5, with D perhaps TRBD1 (6 bases). V dropped 0 bases and J dropped 2 bases, with 14 bases sitting between them. The CDR3 consists of 16 residues. Germline-derived CDR1 and CDR2 are SGHRS and YFSETQ. CDR3 bases: TGCGCCAGCAGCTTGGCCATGAGACAGGAACAAGAGACCCAGTACTTC. Its protein is CASSLAMRQEQETQYF. The full variable domain, its missing parts supplied by reference TRBV5-1 and TRBJ2-5, is KAGVTQTPRYLIKTRGQQVTLSCSPISGHRSVSWYQQTPGQGLQFLFEYFSETQRNKGNFPGRFSGRQFSNSRSEMNVSTLELGDSALYLCASSLAMRQEQETQYFGPGTRLLVL.

The chain joins TRBV4-3 to TRBJ1-5; 9 nucleotides line up with TRBD1. The CDR3 length is 15 residues. The germline CDR1 and CDR2 sequences are LGHNA and YSLEER. Trimming removed 3 bases from V and 4 bases from J; junction bases left unmatched: 4. CDR3 sequence (DNA): TGCGCCAGCAGCCATGGGACAGGGTCTAATCAGCCCCAGCATTTT. As protein: CASSHGTGSNQPQHF.

V usage is TRBV2 and J usage is TRBJ1-3; 7 positions match TRBD1. Germline CDR1 is SNHLY and CDR2 is FYNNEI. J was trimmed by 0 bases and V by 7 bases; bases with no gene match: 9. CDR3 length: 16 residues. The CDR3 DNA sequence: TGTGCCAGCACAGGACAGGTCCTGAGCTCTGGAAACACCATATATTTT. It yields the protein CASTGQVLSSGNTIYF.

The chain has TRBV6-6 and TRBJ2-5; D uncertain. The germline V and J ends were trimmed by 6 bases and 5 bases, with 16 bases remaining between them. The germline V gene has CDR1 MNHNY and CDR2 SVGAGI (reference sequence). CDR3 size: 14 residues. The DNA of the CDR3 is TGTGCCAGCAGCCCTCGTGAAACTCTGGAGACCCAGTACTTC. It translates to CASSPRETLETQYF.

This chain's CDR3 is CAIKRLAPTDTQYF. The CDR3 coding sequence is TGTGCCATCAAAAGGCTAGCGCCGACAGATACGCAGTATTTT. The chain joins TRBV10-3 to TRBJ2-3, with a tentative D call TRBD2 (6 bases). V was trimmed by 7 bases and J by 3 bases, leaving 14 bases between them. The V gene's germline CDR1 is ENHRY and CDR2 SYGVKD. The CDR3 length is 14 residues.

The genes are TRBV5-4 and TRBJ2-7; D unclear. Trimming left V 0 bases short and J 0 bases short, with 7 bases between. This CDR3 has 14 amino acids. Looked up from germline, CDR1 is SGHNT and CDR2 is YYREEE (reference sequence). In DNA form, the CDR3 reads TGTGCCAGCAGCTTGGAGGCAGGCTCCTACGAGCAGTACTTC. Protein sequence: CASSLEAGSYEQYF.

The gene calls are TRBV9 and TRBJ1-2; D unclear. Germline V gene lookup returns CDR1 SGDLS and CDR2 YYNGEE. This CDR3 is 14 amino acids long. The ends were cut back, 0 bases at V and 0 bases at J, with 6 bases in the middle. CDR3 loop: CASSVDGANYGYTF. The CDR3 bases are TGTGCCAGCAGCGTAGACGGGGCTAACTATGGCTACACCTTC.

The chain uses TRBV7-8 and TRBJ2-3, with TRBD2 matching over 7 bases. The germline CDR1 and CDR2 sequences are SGHVS and FQNEAQ. The CDR3 covers 14 residues. The ends lost 2 bases at V and 9 bases at J; junction bases unmatched: 8. CDR3 coding DNA: TGTGCCAGCAGCTTAAGGAGGGCCGGGGGGACGCAGTATTTT. It codes for CASSLRRAGGTQYF.

This chain uses TRBV18 with TRBJ2-3, with 7 bases that match TRBD1. Looked up from germline, CDR1 is KGHSH and CDR2 is LQKENI. Trimming at V came to 4 bases and at J to 1 base, leaving 2 bases not matched to a gene. The CDR3 contains 14 residues. The CDR3 sequence: CASSRGQGTDTQYF. CDR3 nucleotide sequence: TGTGCCAGCTCACGAGGACAGGGCACAGATACGCAGTATTTT.

The V and J genes are TRBV5-5 and TRBJ2-1; 15 nucleotides line up with TRBD2. The CDR3 consists of 16 residues. Germline V gene data show CDR1 as SGHKS and CDR2 as YYEKEE (reference sequence). J was trimmed by 7 bases and V by 2 bases; bases with no gene match: 4. CDR3 bases: TGTGCCAGCAGCTTCGGGACTAGCGGGGGGTGGAATGAGCAGTTCTTC. It yields the protein CASSFGTSGGWNEQFF.

The CDR3: CASSSAVQPQHF. The CDR3 region has the DNA TGTGCCAGCAGTTCCGCGGTCCAGCCCCAGCATTTT. The chain couples TRBV28 to TRBJ1-5; the D is unclear. V was pared by 4 bases and J by 7 bases, with 8 bases between. Germline loops: CDR1 MDHEN, CDR2 SYDVKM. This CDR3 has 12 residues.

The chain uses TRBV27 and TRBJ2-7, with 11 bases matching TRBD2. CDR3 length equals 15 residues. CDR1 is MNHEY and CDR2 is SMNVEV in the germline V gene (reference sequence). Unmatched junction bases numbered 3, after V lost 5 bases and J lost 0 bases. The CDR3 loop is CASSGSGRVSYEQYF. The CDR3 region has the DNA TGTGCCAGCAGTGGTAGCGGGAGGGTCTCCTACGAGCAGTACTTC.

The chain carries TRBV13 and TRBJ2-5, with 9 nucleotides matching TRBD2. Per germline, CDR1 PRHDT and CDR2 FYEKMQ (reference sequence). V shed 2 bases and J 4 bases; nucleotides not matched to a gene: 5. The CDR3 is 15 residues long. Here the CDR3 reads CASSLWGSGRETQYF. In DNA, the CDR3 is TGTGCCAGCAGCTTATGGGGTAGCGGGAGAGAGACCCAGTACTTC.

The chain joins TRBV7-9 to TRBJ1-3; D gene ambiguous. The V end was cut by 5 bases, the J end by 0 bases, with 14 bases between. Germline CDR1 and CDR2: SEHNR and FQNEAQ (reference sequence). This CDR3 is 16 amino acids long. The CDR3 loop is CASSPVVRSSGNTIYF. The CDR3 nucleotides read TGTGCCAGCAGCCCGGTTGTGAGGAGCTCTGGAAACACCATATATTTT. Full variable domain (remainder filled in from reference TRBV7-9 and TRBJ1-3): DTGVSQNPRHKITKRGQNVTFRCDPISEHNRLYWYRQTLGQGPEFLTYFQNEAQLEKSRLLSDRFSAERPKGSFSTLEIQRTEQGDSAMYLCASSPVVRSSGNTIYFGEGSWLTVV.

V is TRBV7-3 and J is TRBJ1-4; weak D call: TRBD1 (6 bases). The V gene's germline CDR1 is SGHTA and CDR2 FQGTGA. The CDR3 loop spans 15 amino acids. Trimming shortened V by 4 bases and J by 7 bases, and 16 bases separated the two germline ends. In DNA, the CDR3 is TGTGCCAGCAGCTCCCCCGACCGGACAGTTGAAAAACTGTTTTTT. It translates to CASSSPDRTVEKLFF.

The chain employs TRBV2 and TRBJ2-7, with 8 bases aligning to TRBD2. CDR1 and CDR2 (germline): SNHLY, FYNNEI. This CDR3 region has 11 residues. J lost 6 bases, V lost 8 bases, and 3 bases had no gene match. CDR3 DNA sequence: TGTGCCAGCGGGGCGGGGGGCGAGCAGTACTTC. Translation: CASGAGGEQYF. Full variable domain (rest looked up from reference TRBV2 and TRBJ2-7): EPEVTQTPSHQVTQMGQEVILRCVPISNHLYFYWYRQILGQKVEFLVSFYNNEISEKSEIFDDQFSVERPDGSNFTLKIRSTKLEDSAMYFCASGAGGEQYFGPGTRLTVT.

This chain joins TRBV12-5 and TRBJ1-2; D is undetermined. The V and J ends lost 2 bases and 6 bases respectively, with 10 bases between them. The CDR3 extends over 13 amino acids. The germline V gene has CDR1 LGHNT and CDR2 FRNRAP. The CDR3 DNA follows: TGTGCTAGTGGTTTGCCTCGTGAGAATGGCTACACCTTC. Amino acids: CASGLPRENGYTF.

The V and J genes are TRBV6-6 and TRBJ1-5; D possibly corresponds to TRBD1 (6 bases). The length of the CDR3 is 14 residues. The V gene lost 3 bases and the J gene lost 1 base, with 7 bases spanning the gap. CDR1 and CDR2 from the germline V gene are MNHNY and SVGAGI (reference sequence). DNA for the CDR3: TGTGCCAGCAGTTATGGACAGAGCAATCAGCCCCAGCATTTT. Amino acids: CASSYGQSNQPQHF.